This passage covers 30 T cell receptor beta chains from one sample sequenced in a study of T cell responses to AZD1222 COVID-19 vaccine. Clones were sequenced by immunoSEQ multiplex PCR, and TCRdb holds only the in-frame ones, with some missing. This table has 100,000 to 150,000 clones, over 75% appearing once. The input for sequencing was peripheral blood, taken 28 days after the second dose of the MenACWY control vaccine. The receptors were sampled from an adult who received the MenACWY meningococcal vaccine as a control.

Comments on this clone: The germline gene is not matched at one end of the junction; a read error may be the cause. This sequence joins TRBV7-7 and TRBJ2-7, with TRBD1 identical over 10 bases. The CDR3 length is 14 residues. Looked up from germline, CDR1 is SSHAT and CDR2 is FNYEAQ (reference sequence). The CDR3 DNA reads TGTGCTAGCAGCACAGGGACAGGGGCGGCCGAGCAGTACTTC. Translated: CASSTGTGAAEQYF. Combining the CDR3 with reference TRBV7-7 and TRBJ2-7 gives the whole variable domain GAGVSQSPRYKVTKRGQDVTLRCDPISSHATLYWYQQALGQGPEFLTYFNYEAQPDKSGLPSDRFSAERPEGSISTLTIQRTEQRDSAMYRCASSTGTGAAEQYFGPGTRLTVT.

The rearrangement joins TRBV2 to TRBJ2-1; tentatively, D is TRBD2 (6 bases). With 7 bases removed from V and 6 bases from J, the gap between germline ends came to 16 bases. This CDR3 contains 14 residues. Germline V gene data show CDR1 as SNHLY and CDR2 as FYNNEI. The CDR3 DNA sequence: TGTGCCAGCAACTCGGGTAGGGGAGGCAATGAGCAGTTCTTC. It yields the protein CASNSGRGGNEQFF.

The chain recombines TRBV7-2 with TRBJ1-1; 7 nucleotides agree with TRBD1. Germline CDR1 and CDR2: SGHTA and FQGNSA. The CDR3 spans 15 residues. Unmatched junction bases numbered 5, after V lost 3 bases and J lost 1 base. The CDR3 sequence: CASSFHRGRNTEAFF. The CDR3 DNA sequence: TGTGCCAGCAGCTTCCACAGGGGTCGGAACACTGAAGCTTTCTTT.

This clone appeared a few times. As DNA, the CDR3 is TGTGCCAGCACCCCGTCGGGACAGGGTGGGCAGCCCCAGCATTTT. Translated: CASTPSGQGGQPQHF. V is TRBV28 and J is TRBJ1-5, with TRBD1 identical over 9 bases. The trim removed 7 bases at V and 7 bases at J, leaving 11 bases unmatched. CDR1 and CDR2 (germline): MDHEN, SYDVKM. CDR3 length: 15 residues.

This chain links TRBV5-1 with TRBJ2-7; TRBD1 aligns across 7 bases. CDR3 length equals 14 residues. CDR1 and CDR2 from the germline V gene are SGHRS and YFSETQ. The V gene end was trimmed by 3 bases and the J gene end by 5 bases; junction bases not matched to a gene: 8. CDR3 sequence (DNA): TGCGCCAGCAGCTGGGGAGACAGGGACAACGAGCAGTACTTC. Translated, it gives CASSWGDRDNEQYF.

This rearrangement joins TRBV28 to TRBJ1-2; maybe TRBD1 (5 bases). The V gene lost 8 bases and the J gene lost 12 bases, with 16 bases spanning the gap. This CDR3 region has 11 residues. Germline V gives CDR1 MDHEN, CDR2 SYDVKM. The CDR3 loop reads CASSRDGRHTF. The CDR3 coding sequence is TGTGCCAGCTCCCGGGACGGGCGGCACACCTTC.

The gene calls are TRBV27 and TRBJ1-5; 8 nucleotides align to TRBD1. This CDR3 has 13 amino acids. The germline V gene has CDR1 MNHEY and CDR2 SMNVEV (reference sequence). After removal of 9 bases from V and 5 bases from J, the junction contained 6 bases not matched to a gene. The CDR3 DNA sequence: TGTGCCAGTCAGACAGGGGTAGATCAGCCCCAGCATTTT. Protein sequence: CASQTGVDQPQHF.

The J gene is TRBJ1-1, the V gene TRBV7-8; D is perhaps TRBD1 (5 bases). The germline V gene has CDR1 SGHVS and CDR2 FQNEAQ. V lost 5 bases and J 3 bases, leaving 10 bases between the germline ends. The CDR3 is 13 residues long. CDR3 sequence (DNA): TGTGCCAGCAGCGCCTTGGGGGACACTGAAGCTTTCTTT. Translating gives CASSALGDTEAFF.

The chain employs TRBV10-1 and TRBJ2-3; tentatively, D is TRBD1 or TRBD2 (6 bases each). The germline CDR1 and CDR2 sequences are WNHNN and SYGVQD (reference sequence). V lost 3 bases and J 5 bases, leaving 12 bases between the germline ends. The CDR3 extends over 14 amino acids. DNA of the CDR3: TGCGCCAGCAGTGATGGGGGGCCTCGAGATACGCAGTATTTT. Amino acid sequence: CASSDGGPRDTQYF.

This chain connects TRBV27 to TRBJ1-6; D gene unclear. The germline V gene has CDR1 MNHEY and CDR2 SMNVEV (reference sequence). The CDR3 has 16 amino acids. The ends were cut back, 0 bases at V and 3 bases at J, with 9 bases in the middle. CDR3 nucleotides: TGTGCCAGCAGTTTATCGTCAGGCCACTATAATTCACCCCTCCACTTT. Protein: CASSLSSGHYNSPLHF.

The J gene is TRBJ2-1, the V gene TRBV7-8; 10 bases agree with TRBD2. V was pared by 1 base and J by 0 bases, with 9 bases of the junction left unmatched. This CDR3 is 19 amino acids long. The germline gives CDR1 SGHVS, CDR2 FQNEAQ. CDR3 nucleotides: TGTGCCAGCAGCTTAGGGGGGGGACTAGCGTCGATCTCCTACAATGAGCAGTTCTTC. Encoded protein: CASSLGGGLASISYNEQFF.

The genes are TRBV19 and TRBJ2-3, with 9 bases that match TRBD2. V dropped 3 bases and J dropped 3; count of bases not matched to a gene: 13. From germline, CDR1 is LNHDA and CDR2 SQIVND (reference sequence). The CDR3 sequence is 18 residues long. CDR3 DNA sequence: TGTGCCAGTAGTATTGGTCCTGGAGCGGGGGGTATAACAGATACGCAGTATTTT. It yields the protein CASSIGPGAGGITDTQYF. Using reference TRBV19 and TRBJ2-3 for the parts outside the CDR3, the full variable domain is DGGITQSPKYLFRKEGQNVTLSCEQNLNHDAMYWYRQDPGQGLRLIYYSQIVNDFQKGDIAEGYSVSREKKESFPLTVTSAQKNPTAFYLCASSIGPGAGGITDTQYFGPGTRLTVL.

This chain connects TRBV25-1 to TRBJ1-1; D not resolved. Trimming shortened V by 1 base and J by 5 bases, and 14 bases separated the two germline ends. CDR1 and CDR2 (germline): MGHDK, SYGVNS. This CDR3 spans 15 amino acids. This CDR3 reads CASSESQPGRTEAFF. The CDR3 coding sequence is TGTGCCAGCAGTGAATCACAGCCCGGCCGAACTGAAGCTTTCTTT.

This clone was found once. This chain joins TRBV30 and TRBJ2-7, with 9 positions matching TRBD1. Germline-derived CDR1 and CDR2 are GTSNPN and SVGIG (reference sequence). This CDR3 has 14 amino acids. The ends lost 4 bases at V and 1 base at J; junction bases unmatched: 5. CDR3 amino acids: CAWIAGTGSYEQYF. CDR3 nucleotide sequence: TGTGCCTGGATCGCCGGGACAGGGTCCTACGAGCAGTACTTC. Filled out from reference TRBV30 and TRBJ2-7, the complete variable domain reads SQTIHQWPATLVQPVGSPLSLECTVEGTSNPNLYWYRQAAGRGLQLLFYSVGIGQISSEVPQNLSASRPQDRQFILSSKKLLLSDSGFYLCAWIAGTGSYEQYFGPGTRLTVT.

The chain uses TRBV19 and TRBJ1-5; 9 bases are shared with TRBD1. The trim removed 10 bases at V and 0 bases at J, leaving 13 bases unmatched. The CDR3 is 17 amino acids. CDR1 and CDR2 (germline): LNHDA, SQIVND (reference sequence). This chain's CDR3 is CATDRGDRAYSNQPQHF. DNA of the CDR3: TGTGCCACAGACCGGGGGGACAGGGCCTATAGCAATCAGCCCCAGCATTTT.

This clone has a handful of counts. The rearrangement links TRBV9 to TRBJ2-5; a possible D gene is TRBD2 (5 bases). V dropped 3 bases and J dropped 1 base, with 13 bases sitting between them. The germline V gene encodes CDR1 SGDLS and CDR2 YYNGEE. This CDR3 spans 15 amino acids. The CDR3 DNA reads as TGTGCCAGCAGCGAGAGATCGAGCGGCCAAGAGACCCAGTACTTC. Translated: CASSERSSGQETQYF. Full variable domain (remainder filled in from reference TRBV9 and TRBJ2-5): DSGVTQTPKHLITATGQRVTLRCSPRSGDLSVYWYQQSLDQGLQFLIQYYNGEERAKGNILERFSAQQFPDLHSELNLSSLELGDSALYFCASSERSSGQETQYFGPGTRLLVL.

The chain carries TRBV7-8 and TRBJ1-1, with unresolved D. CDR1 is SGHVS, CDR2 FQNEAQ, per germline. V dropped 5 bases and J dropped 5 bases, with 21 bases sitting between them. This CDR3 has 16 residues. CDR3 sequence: CASSPRSSRGGTEAFF. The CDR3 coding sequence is TGTGCCAGCAGCCCACGTTCTTCCCGGGGAGGGACTGAAGCTTTCTTT.

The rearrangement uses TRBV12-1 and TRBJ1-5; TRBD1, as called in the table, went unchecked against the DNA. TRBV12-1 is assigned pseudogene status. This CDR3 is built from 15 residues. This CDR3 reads CASSFSRVGNQPQHF. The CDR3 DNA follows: TGTGCCAGCAGCTTTAGCAGGGTTGGTAATCAGCCCCAGCATTTT.

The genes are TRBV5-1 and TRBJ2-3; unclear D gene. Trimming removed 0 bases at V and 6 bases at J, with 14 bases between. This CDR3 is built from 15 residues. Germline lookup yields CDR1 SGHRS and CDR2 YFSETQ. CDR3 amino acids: CASSLAGSLGDTQYF. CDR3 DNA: TGCGCCAGCAGCTTGGCTGGCTCCCTGGGGGATACGCAGTATTTT.

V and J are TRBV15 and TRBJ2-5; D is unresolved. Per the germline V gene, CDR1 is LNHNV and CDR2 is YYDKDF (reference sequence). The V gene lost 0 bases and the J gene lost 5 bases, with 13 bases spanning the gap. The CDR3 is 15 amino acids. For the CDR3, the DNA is TGTGCCACCAGCAGAGATCTGGCTTCTCCGGAGACCCAGTACTTC. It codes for CATSRDLASPETQYF.

In DNA form, the CDR3 reads TGTGCCAGCAGCTTAGGGGGGTCCGGGCCACCCCTCCACTTT. It specifies CASSLGGSGPPLHF. This chain joins TRBV7-8 and TRBJ1-6, with D possibly TRBD1 on 5 matching bases. The CDR3 extends over 14 amino acids. Trimming stripped 1 base from V and 11 bases from J, with 12 bases between. The germline CDR1 and CDR2 sequences are SGHVS and FQNEAQ. Full variable domain (outside the CDR3, taken from reference TRBV7-8 and TRBJ1-6): GAGVSQSPRYKVAKRGQDVALRCDPISGHVSLFWYQQALGQGPEFLTYFQNEAQLDKSGLPSDRFFAERPEGSVSTLKIQRTQQEDSAVYLCASSLGGSGPPLHFGNGTRLTVT.

The CDR3: CASSFNEQFF. The CDR3 coding sequence is TGTGCCAGCAGTTTCAATGAGCAGTTCTTC. The chain combines TRBV28 with TRBJ2-1, with unresolved D. CDR3 length: 10 residues. Between the trimmed V and J ends, which lost 3 bases and 6 bases, there was a span of 0 bases. Germline CDR1 is MDHEN and CDR2 is SYDVKM.

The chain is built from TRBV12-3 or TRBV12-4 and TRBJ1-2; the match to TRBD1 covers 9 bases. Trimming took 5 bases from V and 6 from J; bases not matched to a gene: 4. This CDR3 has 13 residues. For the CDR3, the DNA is TGTGCCAGCAGTCCAACAGGGGGCCATGGCTACACCTTC. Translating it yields CASSPTGGHGYTF.

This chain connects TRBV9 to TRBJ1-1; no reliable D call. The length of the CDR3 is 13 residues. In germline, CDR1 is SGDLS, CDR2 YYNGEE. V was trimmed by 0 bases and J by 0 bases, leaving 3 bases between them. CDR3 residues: CASSVDVNTEAFF. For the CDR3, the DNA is TGTGCCAGCAGCGTAGATGTGAACACTGAAGCTTTCTTT.

Here the CDR3 DNA reads TGCGCCAGCAGCTTGGTTCCCGGGAACACTGAAGCTTTCTTT. Translated: CASSLVPGNTEAFF. The chain employs TRBV5-1 and TRBJ1-1; no clear D. This CDR3 region has 14 residues. The V end lost 0 bases, the J end lost 1 base, and 7 bases lay between the germline ends. The germline V gene encodes CDR1 SGHRS and CDR2 YFSETQ.

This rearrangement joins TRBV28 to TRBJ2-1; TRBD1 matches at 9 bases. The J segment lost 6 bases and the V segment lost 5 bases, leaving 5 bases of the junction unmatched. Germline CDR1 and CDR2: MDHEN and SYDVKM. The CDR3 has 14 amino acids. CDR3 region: CASSPPDRGNEQFF. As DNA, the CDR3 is TGTGCCAGCAGTCCCCCGGACAGGGGCAATGAGCAGTTCTTC. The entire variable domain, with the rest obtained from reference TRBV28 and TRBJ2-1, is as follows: DVKVTQSSRYLVKRTGEKVFLECVQDMDHENMFWYRQDPGLGLRLIYFSYDVKMKEKGDIPEGYSVSREKKERFSLILESASTNQTSMYLCASSPPDRGNEQFFGPGTRLTVL.

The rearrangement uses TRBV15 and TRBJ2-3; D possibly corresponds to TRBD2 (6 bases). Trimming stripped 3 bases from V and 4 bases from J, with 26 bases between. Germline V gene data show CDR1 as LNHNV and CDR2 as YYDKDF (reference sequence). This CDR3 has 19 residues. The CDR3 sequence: CATSSSLLGSGAAADTQYF. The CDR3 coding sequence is TGTGCCACCAGCAGCTCTCTTCTAGGTAGCGGAGCGGCGGCAGATACGCAGTATTTT. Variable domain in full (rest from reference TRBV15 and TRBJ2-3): DAMVIQNPRYQVTQFGKPVTLSCSQTLNHNVMYWYQQKSSQAPKLLFHYYDKDFNNEADTPDNFQSRRPNTSFCFLDIRSPGLGDTAMYLCATSSSLLGSGAAADTQYFGPGTRLTVL.

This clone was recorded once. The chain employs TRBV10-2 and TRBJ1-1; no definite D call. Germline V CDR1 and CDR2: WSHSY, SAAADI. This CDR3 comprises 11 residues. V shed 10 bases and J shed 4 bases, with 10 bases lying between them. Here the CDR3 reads CATRRGTEAFF. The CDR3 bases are TGCGCCACGCGGCGGGGCACTGAAGCTTTCTTT.

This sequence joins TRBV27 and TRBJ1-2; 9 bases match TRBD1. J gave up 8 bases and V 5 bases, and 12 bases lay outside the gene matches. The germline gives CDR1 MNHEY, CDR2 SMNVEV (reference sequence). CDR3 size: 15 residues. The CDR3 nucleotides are TGTGCCAGCAGTCGACGACAGGGGGTAGATATCGGCTACACCTTC. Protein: CASSRRQGVDIGYTF.

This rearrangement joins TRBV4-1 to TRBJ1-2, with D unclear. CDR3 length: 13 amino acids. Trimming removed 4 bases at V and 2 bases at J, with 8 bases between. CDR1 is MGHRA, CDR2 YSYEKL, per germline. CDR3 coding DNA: TGCGCCAGCAGCCTCGACGGGAACTATGGCTACACCTTC. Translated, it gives CASSLDGNYGYTF.